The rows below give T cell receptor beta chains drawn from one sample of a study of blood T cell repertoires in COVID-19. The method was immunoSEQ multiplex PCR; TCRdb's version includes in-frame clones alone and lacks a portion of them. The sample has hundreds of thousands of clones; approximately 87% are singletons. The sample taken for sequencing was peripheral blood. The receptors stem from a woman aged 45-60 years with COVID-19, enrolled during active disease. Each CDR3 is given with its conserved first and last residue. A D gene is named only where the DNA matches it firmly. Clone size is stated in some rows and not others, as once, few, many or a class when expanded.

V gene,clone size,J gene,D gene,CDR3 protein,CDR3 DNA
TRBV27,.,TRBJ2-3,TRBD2,CASSLPSGRAQSGDTQYF,TGTGCCAGCAGTTTACCTAGCGGGAGGGCCCAGAGTGGTGATACGCAGTATTTT
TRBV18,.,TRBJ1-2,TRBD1,CASSPKGTDSYGYTF,TGTGCCAGCTCACCTAAAGGGACAGATTCTTATGGCTACACCTTC
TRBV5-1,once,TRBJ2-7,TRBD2,CASSTTSGRLEQYF,TGCGCCAGCAGCACAACTAGCGGGAGGCTCGAGCAGTACTTC
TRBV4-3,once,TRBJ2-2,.,CASSQDLGSWTGELFF,TGCGCCAGCAGCCAAGATTTAGGGAGTTGGACCGGGGAGCTGTTTTTT
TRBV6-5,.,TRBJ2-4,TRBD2,CASRTSGRGNIQYF,TGTGCCAGCAGGACTAGCGGGAGGGGGAACATTCAGTACTTC
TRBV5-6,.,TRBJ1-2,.,CASSREVGANYGYTF,TGTGCCAGCAGCCGGGAGGTGGGAGCTAACTATGGCTACACCTTC
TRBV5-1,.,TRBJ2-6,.,CASSLAGGANVLTF,TGCGCCAGCAGCTTGGCCGGTGGGGCCAACGTCCTGACTTTC
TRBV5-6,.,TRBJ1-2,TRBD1,CASSLLGTGLLGYTF,TGTGCCAGCAGCTTGCTGGGGACAGGGCTTCTCGGCTACACCTTC
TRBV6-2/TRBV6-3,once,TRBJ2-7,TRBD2,CASSYPASGRYEQYF,TGTGCCAGCAGTTACCCCGCTAGCGGGAGGTACGAGCAGTACTTC
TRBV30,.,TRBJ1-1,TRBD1,CAWRGQGYTEAFF,TGTGCCTGGAGGGGACAGGGCTACACTGAAGCTTTCTTT
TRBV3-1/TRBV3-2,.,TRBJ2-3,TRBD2,CASSPGLAGLTSTDTQYF,TGTGCCAGCAGCCCGGGACTAGCGGGACTAACCTCCACAGATACGCAGTATTTT
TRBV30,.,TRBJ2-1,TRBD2,CAGGLAGTYNEQFF,TGTGCGGGGGGACTAGCGGGAACCTACAATGAGCAGTTCTTC
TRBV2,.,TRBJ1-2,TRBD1,CASRPGQGMGGYTF,TGTGCCAGCAGGCCGGGACAGGGAATGGGGGGCTACACCTTC
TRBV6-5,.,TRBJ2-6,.,CASRRSGFGANVLTF,TGTGCCAGCAGACGTTCAGGCTTTGGGGCCAACGTCCTGACTTTC
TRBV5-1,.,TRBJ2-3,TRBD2,CASRLAGSTDTQYF,TGCGCCAGCAGATTAGCGGGGAGCACAGATACGCAGTATTTT
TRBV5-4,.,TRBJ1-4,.,CASSASPQGSWTNEKLFF,TGTGCCAGCAGCGCGTCACCTCAGGGGTCTTGGACTAATGAAAAACTGTTTTTT
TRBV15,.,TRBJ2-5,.,CATGPSQETQYF,TGTGCCACCGGCCCATCCCAAGAGACCCAGTACTTC
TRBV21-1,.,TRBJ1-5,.,CASSRTNQPQHF,TGTGCCAGCAGCCGTACTAATCAGCCCCAGCATTTT
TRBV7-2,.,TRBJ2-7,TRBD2,CASSSGGRPYEQYF,TGTGCCAGCAGCTCCGGCGGGAGGCCCTACGAGCAGTACTTC
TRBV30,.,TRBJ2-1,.,CAWTGSYNEQFF,TGTGCCTGGACAGGGTCCTACAATGAGCAGTTCTTC
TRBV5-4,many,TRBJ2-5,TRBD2,CASSQAGGRETQYF,TGTGCCAGCAGCCAAGCGGGAGGGCGGGAGACCCAGTACTTC
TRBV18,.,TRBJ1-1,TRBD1,CASSPDRVSEAFF,TGTGCCAGCTCACCTGACAGGGTCTCTGAAGCTTTCTTT
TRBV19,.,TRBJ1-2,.,CASSPRAWRTVYGYTF,TGTGCCAGTAGTCCCAGGGCGTGGAGAACAGTTTATGGCTACACCTTC
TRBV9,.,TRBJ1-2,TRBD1,CASSLGQLNGYTF,TGTGCCAGCAGCCTGGGACAGCTAAATGGCTACACCTTC
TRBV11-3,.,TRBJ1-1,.,CASSFAGGMNTEAFF,TGTGCCAGCAGCTTCGCGGGGGGGATGAACACTGAAGCTTTCTTT
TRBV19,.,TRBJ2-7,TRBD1,CASSTYQSTGIEQYF,TGTGCCAGTAGTACCTATCAGTCGACAGGGATCGAGCAGTACTTC
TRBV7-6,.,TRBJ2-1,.,CASSFGLTQTSNEQFF,TGTGCCAGCAGCTTCGGACTAACTCAGACTTCCAATGAGCAGTTCTTC
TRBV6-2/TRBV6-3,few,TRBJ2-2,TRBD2,CASSGTSGRAVTGELFF,TGTGCCAGCAGCGGGACTAGCGGGAGGGCCGTCACCGGGGAGCTGTTTTTT
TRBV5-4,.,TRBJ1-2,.,CASSQGLVLTGYTF,TGTGCCAGCAGCCAGGGACTGGTCCTAACCGGCTACACCTTC
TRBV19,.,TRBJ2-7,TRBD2,CASTVGGGYEQYF,TGTGCCAGTACAGTTGGCGGGGGCTACGAGCAGTACTTC
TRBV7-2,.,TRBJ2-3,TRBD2,CASSLRLAGGSDTQYF,TGTGCCAGCAGCCTAAGACTAGCGGGAGGCTCCGATACGCAGTATTTT
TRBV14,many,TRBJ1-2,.,CASSQADRFYGYTF,TGTGCCAGCAGCCAAGCAGACAGATTCTATGGCTACACCTTC
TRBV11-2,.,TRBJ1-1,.,CASSILTLNTEAFF,TGTGCCAGCAGTATTCTAACCCTGAACACTGAAGCTTTCTTT
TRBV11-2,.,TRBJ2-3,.,CASSSRGFAQYF,TGTGCCAGCAGCTCCAGGGGTTTTGCGCAGTATTTT
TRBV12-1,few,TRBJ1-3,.,CASSFATTGTGNTIYF,TGTGCCAGCAGCTTTGCGACCACAGGGACTGGAAACACCATATATTTT
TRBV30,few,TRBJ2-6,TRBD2,CAWRGGLAGSGANVLTF,TGTGCCTGGAGGGGGGGACTAGCGGGATCTGGGGCCAACGTCCTGACTTTC
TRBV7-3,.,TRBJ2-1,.,CASSLTTQGGEQFF,TGTGCCAGCAGCCTAACCACCCAGGGTGGTGAGCAGTTCTTC
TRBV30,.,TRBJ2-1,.,CAWKSHPSSYNEQFF,TGTGCCTGGAAATCGCACCCTAGCTCCTACAATGAGCAGTTCTTC
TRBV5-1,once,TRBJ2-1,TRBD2,CASSFSGYYNEQFF,TGCGCCAGCAGCTTTAGCGGGTACTACAATGAGCAGTTCTTC
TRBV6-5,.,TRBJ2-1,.,CASSYLQFNEQFF,TGTGCCAGCAGTTACCTTCAGTTCAATGAGCAGTTCTTC
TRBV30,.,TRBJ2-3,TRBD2,CAWSPGLEADTQYF,TGTGCCTGGAGTCCGGGACTAGAGGCAGATACGCAGTATTTT
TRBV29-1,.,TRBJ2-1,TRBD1,CSVRDSSYNEQFF,TGCAGCGTAAGGGACAGCTCCTACAATGAGCAGTTCTTC
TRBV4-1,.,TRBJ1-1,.,CASSLVTGTGTEAFF,TGCGCCAGCAGCCTCGTTACAGGGACCGGCACTGAAGCTTTCTTT
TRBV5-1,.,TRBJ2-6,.,CASSLVQGSSGANVLTF,TGCGCCAGCAGCTTGGTTCAGGGCAGCTCTGGGGCCAACGTCCTGACTTTC
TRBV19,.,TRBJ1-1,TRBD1,CASSIKQGGTEAFF,TGTGCCAGTAGTATCAAACAGGGGGGGACTGAAGCTTTCTTT
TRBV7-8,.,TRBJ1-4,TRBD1,CASSLALWTGVTNEKLFF,TGTGCCAGCAGCTTAGCGCTGTGGACAGGGGTGACTAATGAAAAACTGTTTTTT
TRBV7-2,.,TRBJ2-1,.,CASSLVAASDEQFF,TGTGCCAGCAGCTTAGTTGCGGCTAGCGATGAGCAGTTCTTC
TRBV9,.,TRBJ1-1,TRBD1,CASSAPRQGWTEAFF,TGTGCCAGCAGCGCTCCAAGACAGGGGTGGACTGAAGCTTTCTTT
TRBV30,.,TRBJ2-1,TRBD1,CAWSVSDRGTYNEQFF,TGTGCCTGGAGTGTATCTGACAGGGGGACCTACAATGAGCAGTTCTTC
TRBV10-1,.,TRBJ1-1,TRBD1,CASSETGTALNTEAFF,TGCGCCAGCAGTGAGACTGGGACAGCGCTGAACACTGAAGCTTTCTTT
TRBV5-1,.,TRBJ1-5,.,CASSEIGNQPQHF,TGCGCCAGCAGCGAAATAGGCAATCAGCCCCAGCATTTT
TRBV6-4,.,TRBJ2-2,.,CASSELWNTGELFF,TGTGCCAGCAGTGAACTCTGGAACACCGGGGAGCTGTTTTTT
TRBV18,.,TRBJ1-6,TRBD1,CASSPLPPGTGTYSSYNSPLHF,TGTGCCAGCTCACCTCTACCACCCGGGACAGGGACTTATAGCTCCTATAATTCACCCCTCCACTTT
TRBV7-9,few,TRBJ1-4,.,CAVTIKRRREKLFF,TGTGCCGTCACAATTAAACGGCGGCGTGAAAAACTGTTTTTT